The following is a TCR beta chain sequence with its context. The entry originates in a study of blood T cell repertoires in COVID-19. Whole-study context: Researchers got acute and convalescent COVID-19 samples from the United States, Italy and Spain. T cells, B-cell-depleted T cells, or PBMCs supplied cDNA or gDNA.

In the study's own analysis: Amplified reference gene primers provided the basis for estimating nucleated cell counts. The protocol was immunoSEQ multiplex PCR, while the TCRdb copy is restricted to in-frame clones and leaves out a portion. V, J and clone size derive from that table, while D and trimming were established from the DNA sequence. Among roughly 400,000 clones, around 87% were seen once, and the ten largest hold 1.1%. Study members were between roughly 18 and 100 years old and lived in 25 or so US regions. The CDR3 spans 18 residues. V lost 2 bases to trimming and J lost 7 bases; unmatched junction nucleotides: 12. CDR1 is MNHEY and CDR2 is SVGEGT in the germline V gene.

The source of this sequence is a man aged 25-45 years who had recovered from COVID-19. The J gene is TRBJ2-1, the V gene TRBV6-2 or TRBV6-3; 12 bases are shared with TRBD2. Specimen: PBMCs or T cells enriched from blood (not recorded which). The CDR3 DNA follows: TGTGCCAGCAGTTACACCCCAAAGACTAGCGGGAGTAATAATGAGCAGTTCTTC. Its protein product is CASSYTPKTSGSNNEQFF.